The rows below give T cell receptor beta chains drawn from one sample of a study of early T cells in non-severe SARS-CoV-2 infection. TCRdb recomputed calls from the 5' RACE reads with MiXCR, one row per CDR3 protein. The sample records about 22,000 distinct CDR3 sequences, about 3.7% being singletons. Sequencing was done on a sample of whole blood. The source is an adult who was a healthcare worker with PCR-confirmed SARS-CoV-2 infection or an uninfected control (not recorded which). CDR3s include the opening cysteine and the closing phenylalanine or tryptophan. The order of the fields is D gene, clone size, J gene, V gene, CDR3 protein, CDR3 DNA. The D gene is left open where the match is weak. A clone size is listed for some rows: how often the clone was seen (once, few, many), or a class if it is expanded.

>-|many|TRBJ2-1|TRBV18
CASSPLPLAGTPFSNEQFF
TGTGCCAGCTCACCACTCCCGCTCGCCGGGACCCCCTTCAGCAATGAGCAGTTCTTC
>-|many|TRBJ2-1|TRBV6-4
CASSEGTTDEQFF
TGTGCCAGCAGTGAAGGGACAACGGATGAGCAGTTCTTC
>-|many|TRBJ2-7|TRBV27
CASRGHGSYEQYF
TGTGCCAGCAGGGGTCACGGGAGTTACGAGCAGTACTTC
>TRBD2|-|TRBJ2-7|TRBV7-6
CASSQLAVYEQYF
TGTGCCAGCAGCCAACTAGCGGTTTACGAGCAGTACTTC
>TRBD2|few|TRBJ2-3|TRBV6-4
CASSDRAGGLGDTQYF
TGTGCCAGCAGTGACCGTGCGGGGGGGCTTGGAGATACGCAGTATTTT
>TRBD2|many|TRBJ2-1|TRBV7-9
CASSFTSGGNEQFF
TGTGCCAGCAGCTTTACTAGCGGGGGTAATGAGCAGTTCTTC
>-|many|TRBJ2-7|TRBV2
CASSEVSVPAYEQYF
TGTGCCAGCAGTGAAGTCTCCGTCCCAGCCTACGAGCAGTACTTC
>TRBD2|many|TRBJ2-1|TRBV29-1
CSDSSGRAHGNEQFF
TGCAGCGATTCTAGCGGGAGGGCCCATGGGAATGAGCAGTTCTTC
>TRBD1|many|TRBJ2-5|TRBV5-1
CASTQMPGGQETQYF
TGCGCCAGCACCCAAATGCCAGGGGGACAAGAGACCCAGTACTTC
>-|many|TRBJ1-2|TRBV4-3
CASSLDTSYGYTF
TGCGCCAGCAGCTTGGACACGAGCTATGGCTACACCTTC
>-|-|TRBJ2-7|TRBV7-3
CASSLEAGASYEQYF
TGTGCCAGCAGCTTAGAGGCGGGGGCCAGCTACGAGCAGTACTTC
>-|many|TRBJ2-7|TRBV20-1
CSAFKTGISYEQYF
TGCAGTGCTTTTAAGACAGGTATTTCCTACGAGCAGTACTTC
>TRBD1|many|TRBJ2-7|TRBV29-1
CSVEARDRGYEQYF
TGCAGCGTTGAAGCCCGGGACAGGGGCTACGAGCAGTACTTC
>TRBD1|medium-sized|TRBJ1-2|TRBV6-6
CASSYAGQGIGGYTF
TGTGCCAGCAGTTACGCAGGACAGGGTATTGGTGGCTACACCTTC
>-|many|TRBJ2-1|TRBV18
CASSPPVQGPNEQFF
TGTGCCAGCTCACCACCGGTCCAGGGACCCAATGAGCAGTTCTTC
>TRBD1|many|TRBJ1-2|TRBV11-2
CASSFTGDYGYTF
TGTGCCAGCAGCTTTACAGGGGACTATGGCTACACCTTC
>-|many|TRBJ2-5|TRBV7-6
CASSLSSGPETQYF
TGTGCCAGCAGCTTAAGTTCCGGGCCAGAGACCCAGTACTTC
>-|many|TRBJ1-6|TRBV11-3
CASSRTSVGYSPLHF
TGTGCCAGCAGCCGGACCTCGGTTGGTTATTCACCCCTCCACTTT